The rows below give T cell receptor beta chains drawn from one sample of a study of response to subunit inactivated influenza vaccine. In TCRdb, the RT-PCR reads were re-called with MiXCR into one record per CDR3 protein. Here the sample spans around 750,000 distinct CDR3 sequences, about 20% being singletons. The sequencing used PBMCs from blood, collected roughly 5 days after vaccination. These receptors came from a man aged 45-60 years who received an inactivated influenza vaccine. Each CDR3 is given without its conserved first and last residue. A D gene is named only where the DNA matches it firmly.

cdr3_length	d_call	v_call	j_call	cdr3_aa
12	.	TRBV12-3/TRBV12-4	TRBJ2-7	ASSRGGLTYEQY
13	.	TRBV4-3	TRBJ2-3	ASSQEGVRPDTQY
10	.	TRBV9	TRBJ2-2	ASSVNAGELF
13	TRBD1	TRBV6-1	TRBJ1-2	ASSGRQGARYGYT
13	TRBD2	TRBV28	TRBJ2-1	ASTDMASGYSEQF
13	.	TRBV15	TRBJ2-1	ATSREGGAYNEQF
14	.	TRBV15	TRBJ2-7	ATSRDLDSIPYEQY
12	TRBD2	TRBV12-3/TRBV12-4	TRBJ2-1	ASSKAGFDNEQF
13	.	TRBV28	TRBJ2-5	ASTSGASNERTQY
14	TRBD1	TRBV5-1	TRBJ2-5	ASSLSRTGIQETQY
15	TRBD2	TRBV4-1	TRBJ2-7	ASSQGLAGDANYEQY
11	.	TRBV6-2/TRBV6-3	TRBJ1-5	ASMQSNNQPQH
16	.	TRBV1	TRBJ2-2	TSSPKSERGVRLGELF
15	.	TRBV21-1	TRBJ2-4	ASSSTWGGRRRNIQY
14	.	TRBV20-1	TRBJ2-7	SARVKRDNTPYEQY
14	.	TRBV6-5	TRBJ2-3	ASSYNRDASTDTQY
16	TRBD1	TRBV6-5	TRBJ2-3	ASSYSRTGTGDTDTQY
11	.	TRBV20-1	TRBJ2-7	SAPQRTEAEQY
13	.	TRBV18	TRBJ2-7	ASSPPQTPVYEQY
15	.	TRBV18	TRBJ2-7	ASSPFLGRTGSYEQY
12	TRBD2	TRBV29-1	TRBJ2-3	SVVSSGSPDTQY
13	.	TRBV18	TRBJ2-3	ASSPGIVSPDTQY
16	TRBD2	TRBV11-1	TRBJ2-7	ASSAGTSGETRAYEQY
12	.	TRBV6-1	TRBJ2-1	ASTLGRGYNEQF
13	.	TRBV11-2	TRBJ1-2	ASSLLGGADYGYT
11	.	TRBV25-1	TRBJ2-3	ASSGEKADTQY
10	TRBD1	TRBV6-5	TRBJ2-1	ASSWDRNEQF
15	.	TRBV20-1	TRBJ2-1	SARDPGTTGSYNEQF